These 10 T cell receptor beta chains share one sample of origin, sequenced in a study of cytomegalovirus exposure and HLA in healthy donors. PCR amplification relied on 60 Vbeta primers (plus 13 Jbeta primers). The repertoire was sequenced with immunoSEQ multiplex PCR; TCRdb's copy has only in-frame clones and lacks some. The table shows 150,000 to 200,000 clones, with 65% to 80% occurring only once. The sequenced sample consisted of PBMCs. The receptors shown here come from a woman aged 40 to 50 in good health and CMV-seropositive.

The chain recombines TRBV7-9 with TRBJ2-1; the match to TRBD1 covers 7 bases. Unmatched junction bases numbered 3, after V lost 5 bases and J lost 5 bases. CDR1 is SEHNR, CDR2 FQNEAQ, per germline (reference sequence). The CDR3 loop spans 13 amino acids. CDR3 amino acids: CASSLGTDNEQFF. As DNA, the CDR3 is TGTGCCAGCAGCCTGGGGACAGACAATGAGCAGTTCTTC.

This clone came up once. The V and J genes are TRBV19 and TRBJ1-2; D is ambiguous. The length of the CDR3 is 14 residues. The V gene lost 5 bases and the J gene lost 2 bases, with 12 bases spanning the gap. Germline-derived CDR1 and CDR2 are LNHDA and SQIVND (reference sequence). The CDR3 sequence is CASSLRVVNYGYTF. In DNA, the CDR3 is TGTGCCAGTAGTCTCCGGGTGGTGAACTATGGCTACACCTTC.

The V and J genes are TRBV5-5 and TRBJ1-1; tentative D call: TRBD1 (6 bases). Trimming left V 2 bases short and J 1 base short, with 12 bases between. The CDR3 consists of 15 residues. Germline V gene data show CDR1 as SGHKS and CDR2 as YYEKEE (reference sequence). The CDR3 DNA reads TGTGCCAGCAGCTTCGGACAGAACGGGAACACTGAAGCTTTCTTT. The encoded protein is CASSFGQNGNTEAFF.

The gene calls are TRBV25-1 and TRBJ2-7; 11 nucleotides align to TRBD1. Germline values: CDR1 MGHDK, CDR2 SYGVNS. The length of the CDR3 is 15 residues. Trimming took 4 bases from V and 3 from J; bases not matched to a gene: 5. The CDR3 DNA follows: TGTGCCAGCAGTGCCCGGGACAGGGGGATCTACGAGCAGTACTTC. Translation: CASSARDRGIYEQYF.

J is TRBJ1-3 and V is TRBV7-9; D might be TRBD1 (5 bases). CDR3 length: 16 amino acids. V lost 5 bases, J lost 0 bases, and 14 bases lay in between. Germline CDR1 is SEHNR and CDR2 is FQNEAQ (reference sequence). DNA of the CDR3: TGTGCCAGCAGCATATCGACAGCACTCTCTGGAAACACCATATATTTT. Its translation: CASSISTALSGNTIYF.

The V gene is TRBV9, the J gene TRBJ2-5; 9 positions match TRBD2. J was trimmed by 0 bases and V by 3 bases; bases with no gene match: 21. The CDR3 loop spans 21 amino acids. Looked up from germline, CDR1 is SGDLS and CDR2 is YYNGEE. The CDR3 DNA reads as TGTGCCAGCAGCGCCTTGGGGGGGCCCGGACTAGCGCTCACGTACCAAGAGACCCAGTACTTC. Its protein product is CASSALGGPGLALTYQETQYF. Filled out from reference TRBV9 and TRBJ2-5, the complete variable domain reads DSGVTQTPKHLITATGQRVTLRCSPRSGDLSVYWYQQSLDQGLQFLIQYYNGEERAKGNILERFSAQQFPDLHSELNLSSLELGDSALYFCASSALGGPGLALTYQETQYFGPGTRLLVL.

The chain carries TRBV18 and TRBJ1-1, with 7 bases that match TRBD1. CDR1 KGHSH and CDR2 LQKENI come from the germline V gene. J gave up 1 base and V 0 bases, and 8 bases lay outside the gene matches. The CDR3 contains 17 residues. The CDR3 region is CASSPPPGQRGNTEAFF. CDR3 nucleotide sequence: TGTGCCAGCTCACCACCTCCGGGACAGAGGGGGAACACTGAAGCTTTCTTT.

The rearrangement uses TRBV6-1 and TRBJ2-2; 7 bases fit TRBD1. The CDR3 is 13 amino acids. Trimming removed 8 bases from V and 1 base from J; junction bases left unmatched: 1. CDR1 is MNHNS, CDR2 SASEGT, per germline. The CDR3 sequence is CASGTENTGELFF. CDR3 nucleotides: TGTGCCAGCGGGACAGAGAACACCGGGGAGCTGTTTTTT.

This clone has ten or more counts. The chain recombines TRBV5-1 with TRBJ1-1; 8 nucleotides align to TRBD1. V shed 2 bases and J 0 bases; nucleotides not matched to a gene: 9. Germline CDR1 is SGHRS and CDR2 is YFSETQ. The CDR3 extends over 17 amino acids. The CDR3 DNA sequence: TGCGCCAGCAGCTTTACCGGGACAGGATTCATGAACACTGAAGCTTTCTTT. As protein: CASSFTGTGFMNTEAFF.

V and J are TRBV6-5 and TRBJ2-6, with a weak D call TRBD2 (5 bases). CDR1 is MNHEY and CDR2 is SVGAGI in the germline V gene. The CDR3 is 16 residues long. V was cut by 1 base and J by 2 bases, with 9 bases left in between. CDR3 sequence: CASSYLREAGANVLTF. The CDR3 DNA reads as TGTGCCAGCAGTTACTTGAGGGAAGCTGGGGCCAACGTCCTGACTTTC.